Below, 3 T cell receptor beta chains from the same sample are listed, as sequenced in a study of cytomegalovirus exposure and HLA in healthy donors. Generated by immunoSEQ multiplex PCR, the TCRdb table keeps only in-frame clones and is missing some. The sample has about 58,000 clones, more than 90% seen once. Sequencing input: PBMCs. All receptors derive from a man aged 18 to 30 in good health and CMV-seronegative.

The chain recombines TRBV18 with TRBJ2-7; 9 nucleotides agree with TRBD2. J was trimmed by 6 bases and V by 3 bases; bases with no gene match: 6. Germline CDR1 and CDR2: KGHSH and LQKENI. This CDR3 has 14 amino acids. The CDR3 region has the DNA TGTGCCAGCTCACCGCGTAGCGGGGGAAGCGAGCAGTACTTC. It is translated as CASSPRSGGSEQYF.

This clone came up once. The genes are TRBV19 and TRBJ1-5; possibly TRBD1 for D (5 bases). The germline V gene has CDR1 LNHDA and CDR2 SQIVND (reference sequence). The V end lost 7 bases, the J end lost 7 bases, and 14 bases lay between the germline ends. The CDR3 has 13 amino acids. In nucleotides, the CDR3 is TGTGCCAGTACTGGGGCAGGGAGGCAGCCCCAGCATTTT. It encodes CASTGAGRQPQHF.

V usage is TRBV30 and J usage is TRBJ2-5; 11 nucleotides match TRBD2. This CDR3 contains 16 residues. The germline CDR1 and CDR2 sequences are GTSNPN and SVGIG (reference sequence). Unmatched junction bases numbered 13, after V lost 5 bases and J lost 5 bases. The CDR3 DNA is TGTGCCTGGGTTGCACTTAGCGGGAGGGCCGAGGAGACCCAGTACTTC. Protein: CAWVALSGRAEETQYF.